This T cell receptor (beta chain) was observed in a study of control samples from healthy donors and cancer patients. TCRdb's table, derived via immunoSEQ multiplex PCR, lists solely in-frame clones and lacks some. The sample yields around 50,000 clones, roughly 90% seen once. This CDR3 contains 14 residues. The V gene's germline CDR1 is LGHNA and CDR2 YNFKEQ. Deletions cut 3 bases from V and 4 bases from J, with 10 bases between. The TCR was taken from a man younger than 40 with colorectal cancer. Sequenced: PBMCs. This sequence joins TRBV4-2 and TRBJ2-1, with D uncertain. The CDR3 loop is CASSHGRSYNEQFF. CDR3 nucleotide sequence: TGTGCCAGCAGCCACGGTCGGTCATACAATGAGCAGTTCTTC.